This entry is about one T cell receptor (beta chain). Its antigen is still unknown. This sample was taken from a study of vaccination effects on CD4 cells after COVID-19. CD4+ T cells specific for antigen were expanded with viral peptide pools by the ViraFEST assay before sequencing. The culture ran for approximately 10 days, and then CD4+ T cells were isolated. Everyone in the study got two shots of either the BNT162b2 or mRNA-1273 vaccine. Assay used: immunoSEQ multiplex PCR; TCRdb lists only in-frame clones, some missing. The sample yields roughly 70,000 clones, around three quarters seen once. The clonotype originates from a human donor who received a COVID-19 vaccine. The material sequenced was CD4+ T cells from PBMCs cultured with HCoV-OC43 spike peptides, taken after COVID-19 vaccination. This sample's subset: HCoV-OC43 spike overlapping peptide pool stimulation.

In DNA, the CDR3 is TGCGCCAGCAGCTTGGGCCCAACAGGGGACTATGGCTACACCTTC. Translated, it gives CASSLGPTGDYGYTF. The chain uses TRBV5-1 and TRBJ1-2; 7 bases fit TRBD1. CDR3 size: 15 residues. CDR1 is SGHRS and CDR2 is YFSETQ in the germline V gene. The V and J ends lost 0 bases and 3 bases, in that order; junction bases with no gene match: 5.